The source of this T cell receptor beta chain is a study of blood T cell repertoires in COVID-19. Study-wide context: Material from acute and convalescent COVID-19 was sourced from the United States, Italy and Spain. Sources were T cells, B-cell-depleted T cells, or PBMCs; the material itself was cDNA or gDNA.

Authors' processing steps: The assay estimated nucleated cells by amplifying reference gene primers. Sequencing was performed with immunoSEQ multiplex PCR; in TCRdb, only in-frame clones are kept and a portion is missing. The V and J calls and clone size were taken over from that table, and D and trimming were inferred from the DNA. This sample has 30,000 to 35,000 clones; 70% to 90% occur once, and the top ten carry roughly three fifths. Trimming removed 6 bases at V and 5 bases at J, with 14 bases between. The CDR3 contains 14 residues. The germline V gene has CDR1 MNHEY and CDR2 SVGAGI. This rearrangement joins TRBV6-5 to TRBJ2-1, with a weak D call TRBD2 (6 bases). The TCR was taken from a man between 65 and 85 years old with acute or convalescent COVID-19. The material sequenced was peripheral blood. In DNA, the CDR3 is TGTGCCAGCAGCGGGACTCCCGGGCACAATGAGCAGTTCTTC. The encoded protein is CASSGTPGHNEQFF.